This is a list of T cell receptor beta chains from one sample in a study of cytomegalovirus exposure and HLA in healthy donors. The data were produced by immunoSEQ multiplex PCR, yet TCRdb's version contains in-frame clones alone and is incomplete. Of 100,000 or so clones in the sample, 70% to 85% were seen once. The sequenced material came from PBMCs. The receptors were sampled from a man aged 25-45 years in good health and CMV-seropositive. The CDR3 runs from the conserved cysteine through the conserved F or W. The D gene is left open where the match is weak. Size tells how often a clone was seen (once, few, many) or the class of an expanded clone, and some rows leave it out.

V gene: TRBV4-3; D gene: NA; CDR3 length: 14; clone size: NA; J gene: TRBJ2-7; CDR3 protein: CASSQNQETYEQYF; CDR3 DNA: TGCGCCAGCAGCCAAAACCAGGAAACCTACGAGCAGTACTTC
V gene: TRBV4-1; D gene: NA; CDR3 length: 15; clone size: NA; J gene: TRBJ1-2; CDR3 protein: CASSWLGAGGDGYTF; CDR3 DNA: TGCGCCAGCAGCTGGCTGGGGGCAGGAGGAGATGGCTACACCTTC
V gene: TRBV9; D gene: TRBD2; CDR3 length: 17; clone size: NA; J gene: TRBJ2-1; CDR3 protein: CASSSSGLGNSYNEQFF; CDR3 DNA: TGTGCCAGCAGCTCCTCGGGACTAGGGAACTCCTACAATGAGCAGTTCTTC
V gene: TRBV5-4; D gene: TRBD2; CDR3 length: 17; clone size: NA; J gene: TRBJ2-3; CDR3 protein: CASSSPPGLAPTDTQYF; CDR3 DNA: TGTGCCAGCAGCTCGCCCCCAGGACTAGCTCCCACAGATACGCAGTATTTT
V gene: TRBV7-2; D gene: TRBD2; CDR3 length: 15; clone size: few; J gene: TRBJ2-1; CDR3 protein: CASSLVGGFNNEQFF; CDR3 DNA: TGTGCCAGCAGCTTAGTGGGGGGGTTCAACAATGAGCAGTTCTTC
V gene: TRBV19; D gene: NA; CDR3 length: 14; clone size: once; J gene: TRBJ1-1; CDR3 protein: CASSLRETNTEAFF; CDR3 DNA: TGTGCCAGTAGTCTCCGGGAGACGAACACTGAAGCTTTCTTT
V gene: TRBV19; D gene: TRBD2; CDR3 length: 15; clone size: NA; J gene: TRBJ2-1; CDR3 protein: CASTKGLAGGGEQFF; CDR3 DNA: TGTGCCAGTACCAAGGGACTAGCGGGGGGAGGAGAGCAGTTCTTC
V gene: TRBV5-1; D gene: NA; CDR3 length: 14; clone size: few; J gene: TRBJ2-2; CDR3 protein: CASSSLEGAGELFF; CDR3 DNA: TGCGCCAGCAGCTCCCTTGAGGGGGCCGGGGAGCTGTTTTTT
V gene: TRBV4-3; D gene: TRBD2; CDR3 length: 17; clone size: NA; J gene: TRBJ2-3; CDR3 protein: CASSQVGGRPSTDTQYF; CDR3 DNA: TGCGCCAGCAGCCAAGTGGGCGGGAGACCTAGCACAGATACGCAGTATTTT
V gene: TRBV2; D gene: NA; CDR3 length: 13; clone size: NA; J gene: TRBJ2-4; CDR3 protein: CASSDRASTIQYF; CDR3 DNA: TGTGCCAGCAGTGACAGGGCAAGTACCATTCAGTACTTC
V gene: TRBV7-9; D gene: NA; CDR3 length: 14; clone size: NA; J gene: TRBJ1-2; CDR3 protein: CASSLVQGPGGYTF; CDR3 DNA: TGTGCCAGCAGCTTAGTGCAGGGGCCCGGTGGCTACACCTTC
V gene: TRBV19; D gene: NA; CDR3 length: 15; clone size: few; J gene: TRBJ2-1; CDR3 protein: CASSITPSSYNEQFF; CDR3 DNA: TGTGCCAGTAGTATTACACCTAGCTCCTACAATGAGCAGTTCTTC
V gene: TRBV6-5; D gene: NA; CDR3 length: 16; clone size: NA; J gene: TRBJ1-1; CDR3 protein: CASSYLGVGLNTEAFF; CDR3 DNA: TGTGCCAGCAGTTACTTGGGCGTGGGCTTGAACACTGAAGCTTTCTTT
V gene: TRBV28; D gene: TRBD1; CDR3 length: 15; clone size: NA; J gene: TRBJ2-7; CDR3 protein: CASSLPRAGGYEQYF; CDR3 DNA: TGTGCCAGCAGTTTACCCCGGGCAGGGGGCTACGAGCAGTACTTC
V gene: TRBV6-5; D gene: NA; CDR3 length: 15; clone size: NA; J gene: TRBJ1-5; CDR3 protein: CASSYSSWGEGPQHF; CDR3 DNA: TGTGCCAGCAGTTACTCGAGTTGGGGGGAAGGGCCCCAGCATTTT
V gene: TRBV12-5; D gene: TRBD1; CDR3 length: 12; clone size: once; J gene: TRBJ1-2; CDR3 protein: CASGRQGLGYTF; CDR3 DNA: TGTGCTAGTGGACGACAGGGACTTGGCTACACCTTC
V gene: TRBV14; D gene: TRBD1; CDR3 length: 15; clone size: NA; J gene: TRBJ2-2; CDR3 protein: CASSPWTGTTGELFF; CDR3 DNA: TGTGCCAGCAGCCCGTGGACAGGGACCACCGGGGAGCTGTTTTTT
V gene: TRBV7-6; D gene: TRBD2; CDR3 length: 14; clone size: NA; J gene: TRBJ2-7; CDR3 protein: CASSSEREGYEQYF; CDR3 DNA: TGTGCCAGCAGCTCAGAGCGGGAGGGGTACGAGCAGTACTTC
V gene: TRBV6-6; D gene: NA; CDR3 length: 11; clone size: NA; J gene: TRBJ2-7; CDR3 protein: CASTSRYEQYF; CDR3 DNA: TGTGCCAGCACCTCACGGTACGAGCAGTACTTC
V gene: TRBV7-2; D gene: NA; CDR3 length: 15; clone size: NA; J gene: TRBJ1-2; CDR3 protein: CASSLAPGGDYGYTF; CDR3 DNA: TGTGCCAGCAGCTTAGCGCCGGGAGGGGACTATGGCTACACCTTC
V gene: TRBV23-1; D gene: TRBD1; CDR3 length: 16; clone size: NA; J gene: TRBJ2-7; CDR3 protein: CASSHYQLGQGYEQYF; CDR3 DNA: TGCGCCAGCAGTCACTACCAGTTGGGACAGGGTTACGAGCAGTACTTC
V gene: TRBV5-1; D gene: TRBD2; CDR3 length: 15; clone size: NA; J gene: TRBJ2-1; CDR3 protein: CASSELAGGLNEQFF; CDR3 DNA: TGCGCCAGCAGCGAGCTAGCGGGGGGGCTCAATGAGCAGTTCTTC
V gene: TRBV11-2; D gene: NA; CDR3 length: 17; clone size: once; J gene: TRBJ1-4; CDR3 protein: CASSLEVARSGKEKLFF; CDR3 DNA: TGTGCCAGCAGCTTAGAGGTAGCGAGGAGCGGAAAAGAAAAACTGTTTTTT
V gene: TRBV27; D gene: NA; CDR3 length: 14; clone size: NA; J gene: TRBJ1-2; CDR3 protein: CASSLSATVYGYTF; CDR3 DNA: TGTGCCAGCAGTTTATCCGCCACGGTCTATGGCTACACCTTC
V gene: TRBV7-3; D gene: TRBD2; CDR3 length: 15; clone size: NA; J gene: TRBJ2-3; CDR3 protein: CASSFSGEPTDTQYF; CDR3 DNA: TGTGCCAGCAGTTTTAGCGGGGAGCCCACAGATACGCAGTATTTT
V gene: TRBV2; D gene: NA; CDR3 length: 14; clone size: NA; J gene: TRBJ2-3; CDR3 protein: CASSGGQFTDTQYF; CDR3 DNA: TGTGCCAGCAGTGGCGGACAGTTCACAGATACGCAGTATTTT
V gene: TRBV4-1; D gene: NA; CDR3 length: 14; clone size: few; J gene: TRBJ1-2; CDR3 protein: CASSQVGQYYGYTF; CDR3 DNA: TGCGCCAGCAGCCAAGTTGGACAGTACTATGGCTACACCTTC
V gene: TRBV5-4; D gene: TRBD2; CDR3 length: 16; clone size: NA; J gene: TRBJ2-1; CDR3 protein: CASRVVSGGAYNEQFF; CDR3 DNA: TGTGCCAGCAGGGTGGTTAGCGGGGGAGCCTACAATGAGCAGTTCTTC
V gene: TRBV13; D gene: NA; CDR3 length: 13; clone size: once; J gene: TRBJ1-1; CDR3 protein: CASSLQGNTEAFF; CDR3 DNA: TGTGCCAGCAGCTTGCAGGGGAACACTGAAGCTTTCTTT
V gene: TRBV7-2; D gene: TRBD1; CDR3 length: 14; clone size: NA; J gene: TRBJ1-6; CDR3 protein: CASSFDRARAPLHF; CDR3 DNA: TGTGCCAGCAGCTTTGACAGGGCCAGGGCACCCCTCCACTTT
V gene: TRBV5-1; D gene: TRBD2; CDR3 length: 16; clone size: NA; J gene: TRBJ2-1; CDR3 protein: CASSVATSGRYNEQFF; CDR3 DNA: TGCGCCAGCAGCGTCGCGACTAGCGGGAGGTACAATGAGCAGTTCTTC
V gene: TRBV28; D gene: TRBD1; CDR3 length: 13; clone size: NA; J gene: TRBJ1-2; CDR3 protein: CASGAGGLDGYTF; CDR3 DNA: TGTGCCAGTGGAGCAGGGGGCCTTGATGGCTACACCTTC
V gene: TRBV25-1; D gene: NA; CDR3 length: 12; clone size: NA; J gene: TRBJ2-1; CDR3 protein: CASSGAYNEQFF; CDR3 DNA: TGTGCCAGCAGCGGGGCCTACAATGAGCAGTTCTTC
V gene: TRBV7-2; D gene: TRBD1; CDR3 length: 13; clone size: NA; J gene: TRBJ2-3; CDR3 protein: CASSSGQADTQYF; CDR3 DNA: TGTGCCAGCAGCTCGGGACAGGCAGATACGCAGTATTTT
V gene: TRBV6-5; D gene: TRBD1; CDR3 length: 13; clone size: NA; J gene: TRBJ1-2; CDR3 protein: CASSPTGNYGYTF; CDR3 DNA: TGTGCCAGCAGTCCGACAGGGAACTATGGCTACACCTTC
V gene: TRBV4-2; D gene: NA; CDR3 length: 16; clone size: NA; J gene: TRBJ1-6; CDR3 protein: CASSQGETSTASPLHF; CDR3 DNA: TGTGCCAGCAGCCAAGGGGAGACTTCAACAGCTTCACCCCTCCACTTT
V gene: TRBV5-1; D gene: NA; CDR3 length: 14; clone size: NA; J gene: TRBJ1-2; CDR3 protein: CASSLWTINYGYTF; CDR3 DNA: TGCGCCAGCAGCTTATGGACAATTAATTATGGCTACACCTTC
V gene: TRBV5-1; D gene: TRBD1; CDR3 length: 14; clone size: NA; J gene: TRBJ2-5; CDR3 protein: CASSPGGAQETQYF; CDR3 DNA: TGCGCCAGCAGCCCAGGGGGCGCGCAAGAGACCCAGTACTTC
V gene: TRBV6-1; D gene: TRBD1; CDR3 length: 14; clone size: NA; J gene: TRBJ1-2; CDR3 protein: CASSEGGTVYGYTF; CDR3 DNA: TGTGCCAGCAGTGAAGGGGGGACAGTCTATGGCTACACCTTC
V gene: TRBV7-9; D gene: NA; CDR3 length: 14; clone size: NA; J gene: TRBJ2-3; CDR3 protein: CASSSHTITDTQYF; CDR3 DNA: TGTGCCAGCAGCTCGCATACTATCACAGATACGCAGTATTTT
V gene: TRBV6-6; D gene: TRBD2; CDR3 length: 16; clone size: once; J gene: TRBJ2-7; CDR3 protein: CASSYPGLALDNEQYF; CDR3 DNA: TGTGCCAGCAGTTACCCGGGACTAGCCCTCGACAACGAGCAGTACTTC
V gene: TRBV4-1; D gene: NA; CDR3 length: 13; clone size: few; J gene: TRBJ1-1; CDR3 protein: CASSQEVTPEAFF; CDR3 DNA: TGCGCCAGCAGCCAAGAAGTGACACCTGAAGCTTTCTTT
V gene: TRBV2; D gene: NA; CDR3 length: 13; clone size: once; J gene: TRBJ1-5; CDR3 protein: CASSWTGNQPQHF; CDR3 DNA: TGTGCCAGCAGCTGGACTGGCAATCAGCCCCAGCATTTT
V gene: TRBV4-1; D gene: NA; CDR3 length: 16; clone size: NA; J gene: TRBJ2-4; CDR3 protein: CASSQDRQLAKNIQYF; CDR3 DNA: TGCGCCAGCAGCCAAGATAGACAGCTAGCCAAAAACATTCAGTACTTC
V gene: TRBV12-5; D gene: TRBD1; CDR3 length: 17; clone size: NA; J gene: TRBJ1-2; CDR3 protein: CASGLRPGQGGNYGYTF; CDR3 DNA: TGTGCTAGTGGTTTACGCCCGGGACAGGGAGGCAACTATGGCTACACCTTC
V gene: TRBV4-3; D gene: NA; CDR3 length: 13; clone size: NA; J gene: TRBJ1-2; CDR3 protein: CASSQDRRRGYTF; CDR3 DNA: TGCGCCAGCAGCCAAGATCGGAGACGCGGCTACACCTTC
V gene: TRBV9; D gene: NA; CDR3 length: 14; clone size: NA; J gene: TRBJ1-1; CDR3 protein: CASSPRDLITEAFF; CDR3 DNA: TGTGCCAGCAGCCCTCGGGACTTAATCACTGAAGCTTTCTTT